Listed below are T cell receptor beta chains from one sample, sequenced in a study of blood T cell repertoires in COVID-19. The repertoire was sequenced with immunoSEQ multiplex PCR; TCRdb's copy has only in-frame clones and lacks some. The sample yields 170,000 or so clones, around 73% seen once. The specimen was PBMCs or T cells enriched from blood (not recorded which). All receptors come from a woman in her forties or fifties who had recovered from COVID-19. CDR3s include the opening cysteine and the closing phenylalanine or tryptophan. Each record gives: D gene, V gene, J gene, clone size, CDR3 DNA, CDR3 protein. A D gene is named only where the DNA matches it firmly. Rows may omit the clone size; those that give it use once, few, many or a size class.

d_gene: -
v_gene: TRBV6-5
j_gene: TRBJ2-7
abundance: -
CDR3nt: TGTGCCAGCAGTTACGGATCTGAGCGGGTCTCCTACGAGCAGTACTTC
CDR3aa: CASSYGSERVSYEQYF

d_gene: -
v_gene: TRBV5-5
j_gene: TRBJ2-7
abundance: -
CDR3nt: TGTGCCAGCAGCCCCGTGGGGGGGACATCCTACGAGCAGTACTTC
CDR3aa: CASSPVGGTSYEQYF

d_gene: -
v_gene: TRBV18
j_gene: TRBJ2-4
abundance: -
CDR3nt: TGTGCCAGCTCACCCATGAGGATTAGCGGATTAGCCAAAAACATTCAGTACTTC
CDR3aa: CASSPMRISGLAKNIQYF

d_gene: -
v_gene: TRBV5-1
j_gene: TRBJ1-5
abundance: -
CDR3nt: TGCGCCAGCAGCTTGCTACCTAATCAGCCCCAGCATTTT
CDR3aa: CASSLLPNQPQHF

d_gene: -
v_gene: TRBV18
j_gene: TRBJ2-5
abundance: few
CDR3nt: TGTGCCAGCTCACCACTTAGTGTGGAAGAGACCCAGTACTTC
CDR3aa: CASSPLSVEETQYF

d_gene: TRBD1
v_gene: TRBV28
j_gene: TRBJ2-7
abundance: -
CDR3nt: TGTGGGACGGGACAGGGGATATTCTACGAGCAGTACTTC
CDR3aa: CGTGQGIFYEQYF

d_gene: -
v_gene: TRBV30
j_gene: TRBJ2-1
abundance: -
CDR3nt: TGTGCCTGGAGTGTAGATTTGGCTCCCTACAATGAGCAGTTCTTC
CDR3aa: CAWSVDLAPYNEQFF

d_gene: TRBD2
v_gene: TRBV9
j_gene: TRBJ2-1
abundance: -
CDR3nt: TGTGCCAGCAGTCCGCGGGGGGAGACCTACAATGAGCAGTTCTTC
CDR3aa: CASSPRGETYNEQFF

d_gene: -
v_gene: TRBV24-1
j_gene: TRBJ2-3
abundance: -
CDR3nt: TGTGCCACCAGTGACCCCCTTCGAGATACGCAGTATTTT
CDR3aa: CATSDPLRDTQYF

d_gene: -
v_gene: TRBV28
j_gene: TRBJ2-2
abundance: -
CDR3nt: TGTGCCAGCGAAACCGGGACTCCGAATCCCGGGGAGCTGTTTTTT
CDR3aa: CASETGTPNPGELFF

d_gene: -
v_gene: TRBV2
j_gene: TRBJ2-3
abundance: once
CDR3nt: TGTGCCAGCCAGAGGAGGGAGGTGAGCACAGATACGCAGTATTTT
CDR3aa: CASQRREVSTDTQYF

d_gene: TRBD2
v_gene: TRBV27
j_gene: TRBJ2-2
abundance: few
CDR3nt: TGTGCCAGCAGTTTAGGGCTAGCGGGAGGACCCGGGGAGCTGTTTTTT
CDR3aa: CASSLGLAGGPGELFF

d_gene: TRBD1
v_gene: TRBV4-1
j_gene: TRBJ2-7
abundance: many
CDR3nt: TGCGCCAGCAGCCAAGCCCGGACAGGGGGCGGTTTCTCCTACGAGCAGTACTTC
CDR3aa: CASSQARTGGGFSYEQYF

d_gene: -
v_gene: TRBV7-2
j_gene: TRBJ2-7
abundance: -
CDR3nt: TGTGCCAGCAGCTTAGTGGCTAGCGTGGCCTACGAGCAGTACTTC
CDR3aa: CASSLVASVAYEQYF

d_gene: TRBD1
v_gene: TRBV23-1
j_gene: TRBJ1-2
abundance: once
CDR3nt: TGCGCCAGCACGTCGTTTCAGGGGGCAAATTGCAGGGTTGGCTACACCTTC
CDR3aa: CASTSFQGANCRVGYTF

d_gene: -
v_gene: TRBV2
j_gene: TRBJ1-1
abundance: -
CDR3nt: TGTGCCAGCTTTGTCCGCCCGGGGAACACTGAAGCTTTCTTT
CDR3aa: CASFVRPGNTEAFF

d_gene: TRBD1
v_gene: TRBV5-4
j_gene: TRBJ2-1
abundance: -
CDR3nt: TGTGCCAGCAGCTTGCTAGGACAGGGCTCCTACAATGAGCAGTTCTTC
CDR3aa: CASSLLGQGSYNEQFF

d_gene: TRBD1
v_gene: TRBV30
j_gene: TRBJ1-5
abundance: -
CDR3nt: TGTGCCTGGGCAGGGGGTGAGGAGCAGCCCCAGCATTTT
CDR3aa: CAWAGGEEQPQHF

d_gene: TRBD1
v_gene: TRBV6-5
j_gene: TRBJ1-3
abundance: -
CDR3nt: TGTGCCAGCAGTTATTCACGACAGGGGGCCGCAAACACCATATATTTT
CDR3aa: CASSYSRQGAANTIYF

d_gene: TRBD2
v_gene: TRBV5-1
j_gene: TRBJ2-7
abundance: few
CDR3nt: TGCGCCAGCAGCTTGGGGGGGACTAGCGGATACGAGCAGTACTTC
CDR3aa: CASSLGGTSGYEQYF